Listed below are T cell receptor beta chains from one sample, sequenced in a study of T cells expressing NK-cell markers. TCRdb derives one entry per CDR3 protein from the 5' RACE reads, leaving out DNA. The sample table sets out a few hundred thousand distinct CDR3 sequences. The sample comprised blood T cells: a sorted CD56 or NKG2C T cell subset, CD4+ or CD8+ T cells, or bulk PBMC T cells (not recorded which). The receptors were gathered from a young man in good health. Each CDR3 is given with its conserved first and last residue.

J	V	length	CDR3
TRBJ2-1	TRBV6-2/TRBV6-3	19	CASSYLGTSGTRGMTEQFF
TRBJ2-1	TRBV27	15	CASSSTGVIGNEQFF
TRBJ2-5	TRBV25-1	15	CASSDSTGWEETQYF
TRBJ2-7	TRBV29-1	12	CSVSGRSYEQYF
TRBJ2-1	TRBV18	15	CASSLGQGGTNEQFF
TRBJ2-1	TRBV10-3	18	CAISPSTGTGGAWNEQFF
TRBJ2-7	TRBV15	14	CATSRNPFLYEQYF
TRBJ2-1	TRBV12-3/TRBV12-4	15	CASSPLGQNYNEQFF
TRBJ2-1	TRBV6-2/TRBV6-3	15	CASGTSGPPGNEQFF
TRBJ1-2	TRBV11-2	12	CAGSGTGGGYTF
TRBJ2-2	TRBV6-2/TRBV6-3	16	CASSYSSGALTGELFF
TRBJ2-2	TRBV6-1	19	CASNLTSDPLRGNTGELFF
TRBJ2-7	TRBV6-2/TRBV6-3	15	CASSSADRGTYEQYF
TRBJ2-3	TRBV14	15	CASSPWRISTDTQYF
TRBJ1-4	TRBV25-1	17	CASSESPGRQDNEKLFF
TRBJ2-1	TRBV3-1	14	CASGGSGRNNEQFF
TRBJ2-1	TRBV29-1	11	CSVEELEKQFF
TRBJ1-1	TRBV6-1	12	CASRGQLLEAFF
TRBJ2-1	TRBV3-1	16	CASSLRTSGTLNEQFF
TRBJ2-4	TRBV11-2	16	CASSSFGQIAKNIQYF
TRBJ2-2	TRBV12-5	20	CASGLSSWGQGGLSTGELFF
TRBJ2-7	TRBV12-3/TRBV12-4	13	CASTPKDGYEQYF
TRBJ2-5	TRBV6-5	14	CASSYSSLAGGRYF
TRBJ2-5	TRBV3-1	15	CASSPRTGRQETQYF
TRBJ2-1	TRBV4-3	15	CASSPSSGRYNEQFF
TRBJ2-1	TRBV7-9	14	CASSLTGFYNEQFF
TRBJ2-7	TRBV5-4	11	CASSLNNEQYF
TRBJ2-7	TRBV27	15	CASSWGTGPDYEQYF
TRBJ1-5	TRBV5-1	15	CASSFQPGPDQPQHF
TRBJ2-2	TRBV27	15	CASSFTAPNTGELFF
TRBJ1-1	TRBV29-1	13	CTGQGDTKTEAFF
TRBJ2-7	TRBV21-1	18	CASSPRISETATGYEQYF
TRBJ2-1	TRBV10-3	18	CAISESMGSGTSTNEQFF
TRBJ1-1	TRBV27	14	CASSPRGPFTEAFF
TRBJ2-3	TRBV4-3	18	CASSQDYGREYKADTQYF
TRBJ2-6	TRBV6-2/TRBV6-3	17	CASKVGQGHSGANVLTF
TRBJ2-7	TRBV29-1	13	CSVAAGWTHEQYF
TRBJ2-1	TRBV4-3	17	CASSQGGPGGPNNEQFF
TRBJ2-1	TRBV12-3/TRBV12-4	15	CASSLDRGAYNEQFF
TRBJ2-4	TRBV11-3	14	CASTRAGAKNIQYF
TRBJ2-1	TRBV2	13	CASSFTDLSGQFF
TRBJ1-6	TRBV28	13	CASRTGAGSPLHF
TRBJ1-1	TRBV6-5	14	CASNPVKGRDRGFF
TRBJ2-5	TRBV12-3/TRBV12-4	17	CASSPQGLAGGRETQYF
TRBJ1-2	TRBV12-3/TRBV12-4	13	CASSLISESGYTF
TRBJ2-1	TRBV11-1	16	CASSLLDRGQYNEQFF
TRBJ2-1	TRBV27	18	CASSLSPRTASSYNEQFF
TRBJ2-1	TRBV20-1	15	CSASAKRGPYNEQFF
TRBJ2-4	TRBV7-2	18	CASSLATSGRLAKNIQYF
TRBJ1-5	TRBV7-9	13	CASSQQGLEPQHF
TRBJ2-1	TRBV14	16	CASSQAGGPVAFEQFF